The rows below give T cell receptor beta chains drawn from one sample of a study of technical replicates of blood from several donors. Method: immunoSEQ multiplex PCR; TCRdb's copy keeps in-frame clones and lacks some. This table holds approximately 93,000 clones, 94% found once. The sample was T cells isolated from PBMCs. These receptors were obtained from a human donor in good health. CDR3s include the opening cysteine and the closing phenylalanine or tryptophan. The D gene is left open where the match is weak. Part of the rows lack a size; the others show once, few, many or a class for expanded clones.

v_call,d_call,j_call,clone_size,cdr3_aa,cdr3_nt
TRBV5-1,NA,TRBJ1-2,NA,CASRIPTAMGYTF,TGCGCCAGTCGTATCCCGACAGCTATGGGCTACACCTTC
TRBV7-9,TRBD1,TRBJ2-3,NA,CASSQNRGRTDTQYF,TGTGCCAGCAGTCAGAACAGGGGGCGGACAGATACGCAGTATTTT
TRBV29-1,NA,TRBJ1-1,NA,CSVEWQGNTEAFF,TGCAGCGTTGAATGGCAGGGGAACACTGAAGCTTTCTTT
TRBV5-8,TRBD2,TRBJ2-5,NA,CASSRLAGSMETQYF,TGTGCCAGCAGCCGACTAGCGGGGTCAATGGAGACCCAGTACTTC
TRBV28,NA,TRBJ2-1,NA,CASSFHGTLDSEQFF,TGTGCCAGCAGTTTCCACGGGACTCTCGACAGTGAGCAGTTCTTC
TRBV6-4,TRBD2,TRBJ2-5,NA,CASSDSRWTSGSQETQYF,TGTGCCAGCAGTGACTCTCGGTGGACTAGCGGGTCTCAAGAGACCCAGTACTTC
TRBV5-1,NA,TRBJ1-1,NA,CASSRTGGAEAFF,TGCGCCAGCAGCCGGACGGGGGGCGCTGAAGCTTTCTTT
TRBV2,NA,TRBJ1-5,once,CASVTGPNQPQHF,TGTGCCAGCGTCACAGGTCCCAATCAGCCCCAGCATTTT
TRBV2,NA,TRBJ2-7,NA,CATKVSGISYEQYF,TGTGCCACTAAAGTCTCAGGGATTTCCTACGAGCAGTACTTC
TRBV12-2,NA,TRBJ2-1,NA,CASRFLFLRLEQFF,TGTGCAAGTCGCTTCTTATTCCTGAGGCTTGAGCAGTTCTTC
TRBV19,NA,TRBJ2-1,NA,CASSIVPSSYNEQFF,TGTGCCAGTAGTATAGTACCCAGCTCCTACAATGAGCAGTTCTTC
TRBV18,TRBD1,TRBJ2-7,NA,CASSSGQVKVEQYF,TGTGCCAGCTCATCGGGACAGGTAAAGGTTGAGCAGTACTTC
TRBV10-1,NA,TRBJ2-2,once,CASSESYNFRAGELFF,TGCGCCAGCAGTGAGTCGTATAATTTCCGGGCCGGGGAGCTGTTTTTT
TRBV5-1,NA,TRBJ1-1,NA,CASSLDHQGQRGAFF,TGCGCCAGCAGCTTGGATCATCAGGGCCAAAGAGGAGCTTTCTTT
TRBV2,TRBD2,TRBJ2-4,once,CASSPTSDIQYF,TGTGCCAGCAGTCCGACTAGCGACATTCAGTACTTC
TRBV9,NA,TRBJ1-4,NA,CASSASGGNEKLFF,TGTGCCAGCAGCGCCAGCGGGGGCAATGAAAAACTGTTTTTT
TRBV10-2,NA,TRBJ1-1,NA,CASSDIPGIGTEAFF,TGCGCCAGCAGTGACATTCCGGGTATTGGGACTGAAGCTTTCTTT
TRBV11-2,NA,TRBJ1-5,few,CASSLGHNQPQHF,TGTGCCAGCAGCTTAGGTCATAATCAGCCCCAGCATTTT
TRBV19,NA,TRBJ2-2,NA,CASSSVEVRWTGELFF,TGTGCCAGTAGTTCTGTGGAGGTTAGATGGACCGGGGAGCTGTTTTTT
TRBV14,NA,TRBJ1-3,NA,CASSSPGDTIYF,TGTGCCAGCAGCTCCCCCGGAGACACCATATATTTT
TRBV21-1,NA,TRBJ1-1,NA,CASSKTPRDRGLTEAFF,TGTGCCAGCAGCAAAACGCCCCGGGACAGGGGGCTCACTGAAGCTTTCTTT
TRBV7-9,NA,TRBJ2-3,NA,CGGRVSTDTQYF,TGTGGAGGGCGGGTGAGCACAGATACGCAGTATTTT
TRBV27,TRBD1,TRBJ1-5,NA,CASSSEGAGNQPQHF,TGTGCCAGCAGTTCTGAGGGGGCGGGGAATCAGCCCCAGCATTTT
TRBV27,TRBD2,TRBJ2-5,NA,CASSPGGVSETQYF,TGTGCCAGCAGTCCGGGGGGGGTTTCAGAGACCCAGTACTTC
TRBV25-1,TRBD2,TRBJ2-3,NA,CASSGTGLAGGIAQYF,TGTGCCAGCAGTGGAACGGGACTAGCGGGAGGAATAGCGCAGTATTTT
TRBV7-9,NA,TRBJ1-2,few,CASSLVGVGVIGYTF,TGTGCCAGCAGCTTAGTCGGCGTCGGGGTGATTGGCTACACCTTC
TRBV9,NA,TRBJ2-3,NA,CASSDPETVIMKTSTDTQYF,TGTGCCAGCAGCGACCCAGAGACAGTCATAATGAAAACTAGCACAGATACGCAGTATTTT
TRBV6-6,NA,TRBJ1-1,NA,CASSEGNTEAFF,TGTGCCAGCAGTGAGGGGAACACTGAAGCTTTCTTT
TRBV21-1,NA,TRBJ2-2,few,CASSKVSGGMVFF,TGTGCCAGCAGCAAAGTTTCGGGGGGCATGGTGTTTTTT